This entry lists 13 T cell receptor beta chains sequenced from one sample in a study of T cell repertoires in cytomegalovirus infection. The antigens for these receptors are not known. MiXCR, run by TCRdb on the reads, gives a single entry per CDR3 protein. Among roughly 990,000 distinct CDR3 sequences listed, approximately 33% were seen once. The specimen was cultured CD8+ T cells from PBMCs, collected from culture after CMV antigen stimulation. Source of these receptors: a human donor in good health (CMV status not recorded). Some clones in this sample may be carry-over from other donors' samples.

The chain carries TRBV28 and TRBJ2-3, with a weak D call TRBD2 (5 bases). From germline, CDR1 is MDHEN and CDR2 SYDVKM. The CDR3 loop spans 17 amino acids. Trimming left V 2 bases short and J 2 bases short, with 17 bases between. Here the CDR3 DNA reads TGTGCCAGCAGTTTACGGTCTCCACGAGGGCCCACAGATACGCAGTATTTT. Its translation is CASSLRSPRGPTDTQYF.

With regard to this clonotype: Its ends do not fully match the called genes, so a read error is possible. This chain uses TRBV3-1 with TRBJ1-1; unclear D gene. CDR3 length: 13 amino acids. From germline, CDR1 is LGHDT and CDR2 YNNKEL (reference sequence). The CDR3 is CASNQKRSTEAFF. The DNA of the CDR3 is TGTGCCAGCAACCAAAAACGCTCTACTGAAGCTTTCTTT.

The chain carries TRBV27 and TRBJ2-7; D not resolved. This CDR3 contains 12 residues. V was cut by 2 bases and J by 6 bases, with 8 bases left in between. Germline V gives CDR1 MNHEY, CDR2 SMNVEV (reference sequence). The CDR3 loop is CASSLPPFEQYF. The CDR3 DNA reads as TGTGCCAGCAGTTTACCCCCGTTCGAGCAGTACTTC.

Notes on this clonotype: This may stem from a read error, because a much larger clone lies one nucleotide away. The CDR3 region is CVSSPRRSDTQYF. For the CDR3, the DNA is TGTGTCAGCAGCCCCCGACGATCAGATACGCAGTATTTT. The chain joins TRBV7-9 to TRBJ2-3; D is ambiguous. The CDR3 is 13 residues long. Germline loops: CDR1 SEHNR, CDR2 FQNEAQ (reference sequence).

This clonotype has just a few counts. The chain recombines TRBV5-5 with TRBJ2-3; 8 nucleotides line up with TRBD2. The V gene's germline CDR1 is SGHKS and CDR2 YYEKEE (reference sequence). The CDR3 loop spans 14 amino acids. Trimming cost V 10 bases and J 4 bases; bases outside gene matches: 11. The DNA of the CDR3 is TGTGCCGGAGGGATAGCGGGATCCTCAGATACGCAGTATTTT. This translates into CAGGIAGSSDTQYF. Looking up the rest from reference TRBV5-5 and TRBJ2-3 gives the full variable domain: DAGVTQSPTHLIKTRGQQVTLRCSPISGHKSVSWYQQVLGQGPQFIFQYYEKEERGRGNFPDRFSARQFPNYSSELNVNALLLGDSALYLCAGGIAGSSDTQYFGPGTRLTVL.

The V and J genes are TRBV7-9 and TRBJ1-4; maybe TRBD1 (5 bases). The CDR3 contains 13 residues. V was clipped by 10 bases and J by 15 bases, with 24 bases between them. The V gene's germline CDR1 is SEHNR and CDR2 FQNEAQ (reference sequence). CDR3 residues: CATTTGVRENLFF. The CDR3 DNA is TGTGCCACTACCACAGGCGTACGTGAAAATTTGTTTTTT.

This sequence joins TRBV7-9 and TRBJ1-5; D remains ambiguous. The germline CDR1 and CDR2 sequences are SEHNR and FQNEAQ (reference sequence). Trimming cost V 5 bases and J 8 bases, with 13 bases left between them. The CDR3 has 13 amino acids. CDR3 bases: TGTGCCAGCAGCCCGGGGTTGAGGGAGCCCCAGCATTTT. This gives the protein CASSPGLREPQHF.

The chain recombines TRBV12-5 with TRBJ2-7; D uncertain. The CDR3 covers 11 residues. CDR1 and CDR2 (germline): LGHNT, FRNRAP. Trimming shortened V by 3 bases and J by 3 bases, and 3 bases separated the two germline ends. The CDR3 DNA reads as TGTGCTAGTGGTTTCAACTACGAGCAGTACTTC. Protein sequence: CASGFNYEQYF.

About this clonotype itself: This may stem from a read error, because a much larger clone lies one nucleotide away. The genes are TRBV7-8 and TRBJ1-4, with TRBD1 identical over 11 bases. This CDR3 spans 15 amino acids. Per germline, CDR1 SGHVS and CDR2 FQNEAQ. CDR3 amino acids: CTSSLGGQGGEKLFF. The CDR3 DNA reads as TGTACCAGCAGCTTAGGGGGACAGGGGGGCGAAAAACTGTTTTTT.

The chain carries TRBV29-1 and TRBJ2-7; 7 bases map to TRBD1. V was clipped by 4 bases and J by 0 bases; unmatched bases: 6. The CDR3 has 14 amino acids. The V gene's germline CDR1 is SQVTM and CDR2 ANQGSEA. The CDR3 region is CSVVGGQSSYEQYF. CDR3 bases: TGCAGCGTTGTAGGGGGACAGAGCTCCTACGAGCAGTACTTC.

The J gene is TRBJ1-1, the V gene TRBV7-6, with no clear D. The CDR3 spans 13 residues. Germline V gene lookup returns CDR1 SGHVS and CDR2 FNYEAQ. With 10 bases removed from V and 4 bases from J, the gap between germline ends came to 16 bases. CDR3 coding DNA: TGTGCCACCTCCAAGGAAGGCGGCACTGAAGCTTTCTTT. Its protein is CATSKEGGTEAFF.

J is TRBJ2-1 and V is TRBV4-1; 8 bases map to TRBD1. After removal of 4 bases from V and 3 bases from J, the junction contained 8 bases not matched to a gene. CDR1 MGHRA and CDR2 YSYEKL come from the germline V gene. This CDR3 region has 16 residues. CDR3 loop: CASSRGQGNYYNEQFF. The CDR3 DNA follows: TGCGCCAGCAGCCGCGGACAGGGAAACTACTACAATGAGCAGTTCTTC.

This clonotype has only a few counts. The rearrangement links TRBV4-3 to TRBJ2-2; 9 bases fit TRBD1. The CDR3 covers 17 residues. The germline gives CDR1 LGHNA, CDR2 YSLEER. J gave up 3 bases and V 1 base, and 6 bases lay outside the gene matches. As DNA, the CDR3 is TGCGCCAGCAGCCAAGGTCCGGGACAGGGTGACACCGGGGAGCTGTTTTTT. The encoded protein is CASSQGPGQGDTGELFF.